Shown below are 20 T cell receptor beta chains from a single sample sequenced in a study of blood T cells in healthy people across ages. A J-beta primer mix and a sample-barcoded 5' primer were used in a second PCR of about 7 to 12 cycles. Each CDR3 protein gets one entry after TCRdb re-called the 5' RACE reads with MiXCR. Counted here are more than 800,000 distinct CDR3 sequences, around 45% occurring once; the ten biggest clones make up about 20%. The sequencing sample was made of blood. The receptors come from a woman aged 60-75 years in good health.

The rearrangement links TRBV11-3 to TRBJ2-1; TRBD1 might be the D (5 bases). Germline lookup yields CDR1 SGHNT and CDR2 YENEEA. Trimming took off 1 base at V and 0 bases at J, with 16 bases between the two ends. The length of the CDR3 is 18 residues. The CDR3 nucleotides are TGTGCCAGCAGCTTAGCCCTTGGGGCAGGTAGCTCCTACAATGAGCAGTTCTTC. This translates into CASSLALGAGSSYNEQFF.

The rearrangement links TRBV5-5 to TRBJ2-1, with 9 positions matching TRBD2. The V gene's germline CDR1 is SGHKS and CDR2 YYEKEE (reference sequence). This CDR3 contains 16 residues. Germline trimming cut 4 bases from V and 3 bases from J; bases unmatched to any gene: 8. The chain's CDR3 is CASSPLSSGSYNEQFF. DNA for the CDR3: TGTGCCAGCAGCCCGCTCAGTAGCGGGAGCTACAATGAGCAGTTCTTC.

Remarks on this clonotype: The germline gene is not matched at one end of the junction; a read error may be the cause. The chain uses TRBV5-4 and TRBJ2-4; TRBD1 matches at 7 bases. Near its end, the DNA agrees better with TRBJ2-7, so the J call may be wrong. The CDR3 has 13 residues. Germline CDR1 reads SGHNT; CDR2 reads YYREEE (reference sequence). CDR3 loop: CASGLDRPYEQYF. The CDR3 DNA follows: TGTGCCAGCGGCTTGGACAGGCCGTACGAGCAGTACTTC.

The sample holds a few counts of this clonotype. The CDR3 protein is CASSIGQGPSEQFF. The CDR3 coding sequence is TGCGCCAGCAGCATAGGACAAGGCCCCAGTGAGCAGTTCTTC. V usage is TRBV5-1 and J usage is TRBJ2-1; TRBD1 is a possible D gene (5 bases). The germline V and J ends were trimmed by 4 bases and 9 bases, with 17 bases remaining between them. Germline V gives CDR1 SGHRS, CDR2 YFSETQ. This CDR3 is 14 amino acids long. Supplemented by reference TRBV5-1 and TRBJ2-1, the full variable domain reads KAGVTQTPRYLIKTRGQQVTLSCSPISGHRSVSWYQQTPGQGLQFLFEYFSETQRNKGNFPGRFSGRQFSNSRSEMNVSTLELGDSALYLCASSIGQGPSEQFFGPGTRLTVL.

This chain links TRBV5-5 with TRBJ2-7; a possible D gene is TRBD1 (5 bases). In germline, CDR1 is SGHKS, CDR2 YYEKEE (reference sequence). The CDR3 consists of 16 residues. The V and J ends lost 0 bases and 3 bases respectively, with 16 bases between them. The DNA for the CDR3 is TGTGCCAGCAGCTTGGAACAGGCTAAAAGGATCTACGAGCAGTACTTC. Translating it yields CASSLEQAKRIYEQYF.

The sample holds many counts of this clonotype. The CDR3 loop reads CASSSKLPTYEQYF. The CDR3 coding sequence is TGTGCCAGCAGTTCAAAGCTCCCCACCTACGAGCAGTACTTC. The chain is built from TRBV27 and TRBJ2-7; no firm D call. V lost 4 bases and J 2 bases, leaving 12 bases between the germline ends. Germline CDR1 is MNHEY and CDR2 is SMNVEV (reference sequence). The CDR3 runs to 14 residues.

The chain joins TRBV27 to TRBJ2-5; 14 bases match TRBD2. The length of the CDR3 is 16 residues. V lost 7 bases and J lost 12; bases outside the gene matches: 16. CDR1 is MNHEY and CDR2 is SMNVEV in the germline V gene (reference sequence). CDR3 protein: CASTTPGLAGVSREYF. CDR3 nucleotide sequence: TGTGCCAGCACCACCCCGGGACTAGCGGGAGTCTCCAGGGAGTACTTC.

This clonotype was seen only a few times. This sequence joins TRBV27 and TRBJ2-7; 7 bases map to TRBD1. The J segment lost 0 bases and the V segment lost 6 bases, leaving 11 bases of the junction unmatched. The CDR3 totals 16 residues. The germline CDR1 and CDR2 sequences are MNHEY and SMNVEV (reference sequence). CDR3 loop: CASRPWGQKSSYEQYF. The CDR3 DNA sequence: TGTGCCAGCAGACCTTGGGGACAGAAGTCCTCCTACGAGCAGTACTTC.

A note on this clonotype: A junction end diverges from the germline sequence, so it may reflect a read error. J is TRBJ1-4 and V is TRBV28, with D unclear. CDR1 is MDHEN and CDR2 is SYDVKM in the germline V gene. The CDR3 is made up of 12 amino acids. CDR3 sequence (DNA): TGTGCCAGCAGTAGGAGAGATGAAGAACTGTTTTTT. This sequence encodes CASSRRDEELFF.

This clonotype has a handful of counts. The rearrangement links TRBV20-1 to TRBJ2-3; TRBD2 matches at 10 bases. V was pared by 0 bases and J by 5 bases, with 5 bases of the junction left unmatched. CDR3 length: 15 amino acids. Germline V gene data show CDR1 as DFQATT and CDR2 as SNEGSKA (reference sequence). The CDR3 here is CSARDAAGGVDTQYF. The CDR3 DNA is TGCAGTGCTAGAGATGCAGCGGGAGGGGTAGATACGCAGTATTTT.

This rearrangement joins TRBV7-2 to TRBJ1-1; D uncertain. Germline V gene lookup returns CDR1 SGHTA and CDR2 FQGNSA. The CDR3 is 15 residues long. The ends were cut back, 3 bases at V and 1 base at J, with 12 bases in the middle. The CDR3 is CASSLGSSGNTEAFF. The CDR3 coding sequence is TGTGCCAGCAGCTTGGGCAGTAGCGGGAACACTGAAGCTTTCTTT.

A few counts support this clonotype. The chain has TRBV2 and TRBJ2-1, with a weak D call TRBD2 (6 bases). The CDR3 loop spans 16 amino acids. CDR1 and CDR2 (germline): SNHLY, FYNNEI. CDR3 in amino acids: CAWRAGILGRYNEQFF. The CDR3, as DNA: TGTGCATGGAGGGCGGGGATACTAGGACGATACAATGAGCAGTTCTTC.

The genes are TRBV2 and TRBJ2-5, with 11 bases fitting TRBD1. This CDR3 comprises 16 residues. The J segment lost 5 bases and the V segment lost 3 bases, leaving 8 bases of the junction unmatched. Germline CDR1 is SNHLY and CDR2 is FYNNEI. The CDR3 DNA reads TGTGCCAGCAGTGACCCGGGACAGGGGGGAAGGGAGACCCAGTACTTC. Translating it yields CASSDPGQGGRETQYF.

A remark on this clonotype: The junction and the germline gene differ at one end; a read error may be behind it. The V gene is TRBV12-3 or TRBV12-4, the J gene TRBJ2-3, with D possibly TRBD2 on 5 matching bases. This CDR3 is built from 16 residues. The CDR3 coding sequence is TGTGCCAGCAGTCCCGGGGTAAGAGGAGGCACAGATACACAGTATTTT. The encoded protein is CASSPGVRGGTDTQYF.

The CDR3 is CAASGGRLSTDTQYF. CDR3 bases: TGTGCCGCGTCCGGGGGGCGCCTAAGTACAGATACGCAGTATTTT. This chain joins TRBV7-8 and TRBJ2-3, with D possibly being TRBD2 (7 bases). CDR1 SGHVS and CDR2 FQNEAQ come from the germline V gene. Trimming removed 11 bases from V and 3 bases from J, with 21 bases in between. The CDR3 runs to 15 residues.

Points on this clonotype: Being one base from a much bigger clone, this may be a read error. This CDR3 reads CASRDSPTGSETQYF. The CDR3 bases are TGCGCCAGCCGGGACAGCCCCACGGGTTCGGAGACCCAGTACTTC. The V gene is TRBV5-1, the J gene TRBJ2-5; 7 nucleotides agree with TRBD1. The CDR3 is 15 residues long. With 7 bases clipped from V and 5 bases from J, the junction kept 14 bases outside the gene matches. From germline, CDR1 is SGHRS and CDR2 YFSETQ.

The chain has TRBV2 and TRBJ2-5; the D is unclear. V was cut by 3 bases and J by 1 base, with 6 bases left in between. Germline CDR1 reads SNHLY; CDR2 reads FYNNEI. There are 13 residues in the CDR3. CDR3 region: CASSDVTQETQYF. The CDR3 DNA sequence: TGTGCCAGCAGTGACGTCACCCAAGAGACCCAGTACTTC.

This clonotype turned up a few times. This chain connects TRBV5-1 to TRBJ2-5; D possibly corresponds to TRBD1 (6 bases). The CDR3 contains 16 residues. The germline gives CDR1 SGHRS, CDR2 YFSETQ. V dropped 1 base and J dropped 0 bases, with 13 bases sitting between them. CDR3 in amino acids: CASSLYWTANQETQYF. For the CDR3, the DNA is TGCGCCAGCAGCTTGTATTGGACAGCAAACCAAGAGACCCAGTACTTC.

There are a few counts of this clonotype. The V call is TRBV28, the J call TRBJ2-2; TRBD2 is a possible D gene (7 bases). V lost 3 bases and J lost 4, with 12 bases in between. The CDR3 consists of 15 residues. CDR1 is MDHEN and CDR2 is SYDVKM in the germline V gene. The DNA of the CDR3 is TGTGCCAGCAGTTTGGGGGGGGCGCGCACCGGGGAGCTGTTTTTT. It specifies CASSLGGARTGELFF. Filled out from reference TRBV28 and TRBJ2-2, the complete variable domain reads DVKVTQSSRYLVKRTGEKVFLECVQDMDHENMFWYRQDPGLGLRLIYFSYDVKMKEKGDIPEGYSVSREKKERFSLILESASTNQTSMYLCASSLGGARTGELFFGEGSRLTVL.

About this clonotype: Compared with germline, one end of the junction differs, possibly owing to a read error. The chain has TRBV6-5 and TRBJ2-7; 10 positions match TRBD2. CDR1 MNHEY and CDR2 SVGAGI come from the germline V gene. The CDR3 consists of 15 residues. The CDR3 coding sequence is TGTGCCGGCAGCACTAGCGGGATCAGCTCCTACGAGCAGTACTTC. It codes for CAGSTSGISSYEQYF.